These 8 T cell receptor beta chains share one sample of origin, sequenced in a study of T cell repertoires in cytomegalovirus infection. A single record per CDR3 protein comes from TCRdb applying MiXCR to the reads. Among 200,000 to 300,000 distinct CDR3 sequences listed, roughly 13% were seen once. Material: PBMCs. The receptors here all came from a human donor in good health (CMV status not recorded). Some clones in this sample may be carry-over from other donors' samples.

This clonotype showed up many times. The chain joins TRBV2 to TRBJ2-1; D is perhaps TRBD2 (6 bases). CDR3 length: 16 residues. V lost 6 bases and J lost 4, with 19 bases in between. The germline V gene has CDR1 SNHLY and CDR2 FYNNEI. The CDR3 sequence is CASSNKPGLRYNEQFF. CDR3 DNA sequence: TGTGCCAGCAGCAATAAACCGGGACTTCGATACAATGAGCAGTTCTTC. The full variable domain, in which reference TRBV2 and TRBJ2-1 provide the parts outside the CDR3, is EPEVTQTPSHQVTQMGQEVILRCVPISNHLYFYWYRQILGQKVEFLVSFYNNEISEKSEIFDDQFSVERPDGSNFTLKIRSTKLEDSAMYFCASSNKPGLRYNEQFFGPGTRLTVL.

V and J are TRBV7-2 and TRBJ2-7, with TRBD2 matching over 8 bases. The CDR3 contains 14 residues. V trimming: 5 bases; J trimming: 4 bases; junction bases outside the gene matches: 7. Germline CDR1 and CDR2: SGHTA and FQGNSA. The CDR3 loop reads CASSHGTSQYEQYF. CDR3 DNA sequence: TGTGCCAGCAGCCATGGGACTAGTCAATACGAGCAGTACTTC.

V is TRBV20-1 and J is TRBJ2-7; 9 bases align to TRBD1. CDR1 DFQATT and CDR2 SNEGSKA come from the germline V gene (reference sequence). J lost 3 bases, V lost 1 base, and 4 bases had no gene match. The CDR3 spans 14 residues. The CDR3 here is CSARAWTGDYEQYF. The DNA of the CDR3 is TGCAGTGCTAGAGCCTGGACAGGGGACTACGAGCAGTACTTC.

V usage is TRBV28 and J usage is TRBJ2-3; 8 bases fit TRBD1. CDR1 is MDHEN and CDR2 is SYDVKM in the germline V gene. V shed 8 bases and J 3 bases; nucleotides not matched to a gene: 16. This CDR3 has 17 residues. The CDR3 DNA follows: TGTGCCAGCGGACCCCACAGGGGGGAGTTCGGTACAGATACGCAGTATTTT. Translation: CASGPHRGEFGTDTQYF. Supplemented by reference TRBV28 and TRBJ2-3, the full variable domain reads DVKVTQSSRYLVKRTGEKVFLECVQDMDHENMFWYRQDPGLGLRLIYFSYDVKMKEKGDIPEGYSVSREKKERFSLILESASTNQTSMYLCASGPHRGEFGTDTQYFGPGTRLTVL.

The gene calls are TRBV5-1 and TRBJ2-7, with 7 bases identical to TRBD1. V gave up 4 bases and J gave up 2 bases; unmatched junction bases: 6. The CDR3 runs to 14 residues. Per germline, CDR1 SGHRS and CDR2 YFSETQ. CDR3 region: CASSREQGTYEQYF. The CDR3 nucleotides are TGCGCCAGCAGCAGGGAACAGGGGACCTACGAGCAGTACTTC.

This clonotype has only a few counts. V gene TRBV19 combines with J gene TRBJ2-5; possible D gene TRBD1, 6 bases. Germline values: CDR1 LNHDA, CDR2 SQIVND (reference sequence). The CDR3 contains 12 residues. V was clipped by 6 bases and J by 1 base, with 6 bases between them. CDR3 coding DNA: TGTGCCAGTAGGGACAGCCAAGAGACCCAGTACTTC. Amino acid sequence: CASRDSQETQYF.

This clonotype was detected only a few times. This chain joins TRBV19 and TRBJ1-1, with D perhaps TRBD1 (5 bases). This CDR3 has 15 amino acids. The V gene lost 1 base and the J gene lost 0 bases, with 9 bases spanning the gap. The germline V gene has CDR1 LNHDA and CDR2 SQIVND (reference sequence). This CDR3 reads CASSIARGMNTEAFF. As DNA, the CDR3 is TGTGCCAGTAGTATAGCCCGGGGGATGAACACTGAAGCTTTCTTT. Full variable domain (outside the CDR3, taken from reference TRBV19 and TRBJ1-1): DGGITQSPKYLFRKEGQNVTLSCEQNLNHDAMYWYRQDPGQGLRLIYYSQIVNDFQKGDIAEGYSVSREKKESFPLTVTSAQKNPTAFYLCASSIARGMNTEAFFGQGTRLTVV.

This clonotype appeared many times. The chain combines TRBV12-3 or TRBV12-4 with TRBJ1-1; D gene uncertain. Trimming took off 5 bases at V and 2 bases at J, with 9 bases between the two ends. This CDR3 has 13 amino acids. This CDR3 is CASSTEDNTEAFF. For the CDR3, the DNA is TGTGCCAGCAGTACGGAAGATAACACTGAAGCTTTCTTT.